These T cell receptor beta chains were read from a single sample in a study of control samples from healthy donors and cancer patients. Data came from immunoSEQ multiplex PCR; TCRdb stores just in-frame clones and leaves some out. There are roughly 80,000 clones in the sample; roughly 91% occur only once, and less than 7% lies in the top ten. Sequences were obtained from blood. These receptors originate from a man aged 45-60 years in good health. Both conserved end residues are part of each CDR3. The order of the fields is CDR3 protein, CDR3 DNA, clone size, V gene, D gene, J gene. The D gene is left open where the match is weak. Rows give clone size only sometimes, using once, few, many, or a class for an expanded clone.

CDR3 protein: CASSLDRGVNYGYTF
CDR3 DNA: TGTGCCAGCAGCTTGGATAGGGGCGTGAACTATGGCTACACCTTC
clone size: -
V gene: TRBV5-8
D gene: -
J gene: TRBJ1-2

CDR3 protein: CASSQEGQGFNEQFF
CDR3 DNA: TGTGCCAGCAGCCAAGAGGGACAGGGATTCAATGAGCAGTTCTTC
clone size: -
V gene: TRBV4-2
D gene: TRBD1
J gene: TRBJ2-1

CDR3 protein: CASSLGQNEKLFF
CDR3 DNA: TGTGCCAGCAGCTTAGGTCAGAATGAAAAACTGTTTTTT
clone size: once
V gene: TRBV7-9
D gene: -
J gene: TRBJ1-4

CDR3 protein: CAVKKSGLYGYTF
CDR3 DNA: TGTGCCGTCAAAAAATCAGGGCTCTATGGCTACACCTTC
clone size: -
V gene: TRBV6-5
D gene: -
J gene: TRBJ1-2

CDR3 protein: CASSLGGSYETQYF
CDR3 DNA: TGCGCCAGCAGCTTGGGGGGAAGTTACGAGACCCAGTACTTC
clone size: once
V gene: TRBV5-1
D gene: -
J gene: TRBJ2-5

CDR3 protein: CASSLEGFEKLFF
CDR3 DNA: TGCGCCAGCAGCTTGGAGGGGTTTGAAAAACTGTTTTTT
clone size: -
V gene: TRBV5-1
D gene: -
J gene: TRBJ1-4

CDR3 protein: CASSQGPGLDEQFF
CDR3 DNA: TGCGCCAGCAGTCAAGGCCCGGGGTTGGATGAGCAGTTCTTC
clone size: -
V gene: TRBV23-1
D gene: -
J gene: TRBJ2-1

CDR3 protein: CASSTTASYEQYF
CDR3 DNA: TGCGCCAGCAGCACGACAGCGTCCTACGAGCAGTACTTC
clone size: once
V gene: TRBV4-1
D gene: -
J gene: TRBJ2-7

CDR3 protein: CASSPVKGANNYGYTF
CDR3 DNA: TGTGCCAGCAGTCCAGTTAAGGGGGCGAATAACTATGGCTACACCTTC
clone size: -
V gene: TRBV2
D gene: TRBD1
J gene: TRBJ1-2

CDR3 protein: CASSPQRQERNTEAFF
CDR3 DNA: TGTGCCAGCAGCCCTCAGAGGCAGGAGAGGAACACTGAAGCTTTCTTT
clone size: -
V gene: TRBV5-4
D gene: -
J gene: TRBJ1-1

CDR3 protein: CASSQDRTNTEAFF
CDR3 DNA: TGTGCCAGTAGCCAGGACAGGACGAACACTGAAGCTTTCTTT
clone size: -
V gene: TRBV19
D gene: TRBD1
J gene: TRBJ1-1

CDR3 protein: CASSLRESNTGELFF
CDR3 DNA: TGTGCCAGCAGCTTGCGGGAATCGAACACCGGGGAGCTGTTTTTT
clone size: -
V gene: TRBV5-5
D gene: -
J gene: TRBJ2-2

CDR3 protein: CAISGTGALLSAKKAFF
CDR3 DNA: TGTGCCATCAGTGGGACAGGGGCCTTGTTGTCGGCGAAGAAAGCTTTCTTT
clone size: -
V gene: TRBV10-3
D gene: TRBD1
J gene: TRBJ1-1

CDR3 protein: CASSLPRTGAETQYF
CDR3 DNA: TGCGCCAGCAGCTTGCCCAGGACAGGGGCCGAGACCCAGTACTTC
clone size: -
V gene: TRBV5-1
D gene: TRBD1
J gene: TRBJ2-5

CDR3 protein: CSVLVNTEAFF
CDR3 DNA: TGCAGCGTTCTGGTGAACACTGAAGCTTTCTTT
clone size: -
V gene: TRBV29-1
D gene: -
J gene: TRBJ1-1

CDR3 protein: CASSQDREGYTGELFF
CDR3 DNA: TGTGCCAGCAGCCAAGATAGGGAGGGCTACACCGGGGAGCTGTTTTTT
clone size: -
V gene: TRBV3-1/TRBV3-2
D gene: TRBD2
J gene: TRBJ2-2

CDR3 protein: CASSLLLTNEKLFF
CDR3 DNA: TGTGCCAGTAGTCTGTTGCTAACTAATGAAAAACTGTTTTTT
clone size: -
V gene: TRBV19
D gene: -
J gene: TRBJ1-4

CDR3 protein: CASKAGGGNEQFF
CDR3 DNA: TGCGCCAGCAAGGCAGGGGGTGGCAATGAGCAGTTCTTC
clone size: -
V gene: TRBV5-1
D gene: TRBD1
J gene: TRBJ2-1

CDR3 protein: CASRISGGTSYEQYF
CDR3 DNA: TGTGCCAGCAGGATTAGCGGGGGGACCTCCTACGAGCAGTACTTC
clone size: few
V gene: TRBV27
D gene: TRBD2
J gene: TRBJ2-7

CDR3 protein: CASSHRQGSSYNSPLHF
CDR3 DNA: TGTGCCAGCAGCCATAGACAGGGGAGCTCCTATAATTCACCCCTCCACTTT
clone size: -
V gene: TRBV3-1/TRBV3-2
D gene: TRBD1
J gene: TRBJ1-6

CDR3 protein: CASSRHNEQFF
CDR3 DNA: TGTGCCAGCAGTAGACACAATGAGCAGTTCTTC
clone size: -
V gene: TRBV2
D gene: -
J gene: TRBJ2-1

CDR3 protein: CASSQVQVTGEAFF
CDR3 DNA: TGTGCCAGCAGCCAAGTTCAAGTAACGGGTGAAGCTTTCTTT
clone size: -
V gene: TRBV3-1/TRBV3-2
D gene: -
J gene: TRBJ1-1

CDR3 protein: CSAGDRALFF
CDR3 DNA: TGCAGCGCTGGGGACAGGGCACTGTTTTTT
clone size: once
V gene: TRBV29-1
D gene: TRBD1
J gene: TRBJ1-4

CDR3 protein: CATSRDRLETQYF
CDR3 DNA: TGTGCCACCAGCAGAGATCGGTTGGAGACCCAGTACTTC
clone size: -
V gene: TRBV15
D gene: -
J gene: TRBJ2-5

CDR3 protein: CASSARQGLTTGELFF
CDR3 DNA: TGTGCCAGCAGCGCCCGACAGGGCCTCACCACCGGGGAGCTGTTTTTT
clone size: -
V gene: TRBV7-8
D gene: TRBD1
J gene: TRBJ2-2

CDR3 protein: CASSQGGLDYNSPLHF
CDR3 DNA: TGCGCCAGCAGCCAAGGGGGACTCGATTATAATTCACCCCTCCACTTT
clone size: -
V gene: TRBV4-1
D gene: -
J gene: TRBJ1-6

CDR3 protein: CASSWGANYGYTF
CDR3 DNA: TGTGCCAGCAGTTGGGGGGCTAACTATGGCTACACCTTC
clone size: -
V gene: TRBV5-6
D gene: -
J gene: TRBJ1-2

CDR3 protein: CAWSLPHPTNEKLFF
CDR3 DNA: TGTGCCTGGTCCCTCCCACATCCAACTAATGAAAAACTGTTTTTT
clone size: -
V gene: TRBV30
D gene: -
J gene: TRBJ1-4

CDR3 protein: CASSELQGLGGYTF
CDR3 DNA: TGCGCCAGCAGTGAGTTACAGGGGTTAGGTGGCTACACCTTC
clone size: -
V gene: TRBV10-2
D gene: TRBD1
J gene: TRBJ1-2

CDR3 protein: CASSSAVSSGANVLTF
CDR3 DNA: TGCGCCAGCAGCTCAGCCGTTAGCTCTGGGGCCAACGTCCTGACTTTC
clone size: once
V gene: TRBV5-1
D gene: -
J gene: TRBJ2-6

CDR3 protein: CASSLSGMNTEAFF
CDR3 DNA: TGTGCCAGCAGCTTATCAGGGATGAACACTGAAGCTTTCTTT
clone size: -
V gene: TRBV5-6
D gene: -
J gene: TRBJ1-1

CDR3 protein: CSVTLGGDATEAFF
CDR3 DNA: TGCAGCGTTACCCTGGGTGGGGACGCCACTGAAGCTTTCTTT
clone size: -
V gene: TRBV29-1
D gene: -
J gene: TRBJ1-1

CDR3 protein: CASSLGQGGRDTIYF
CDR3 DNA: TGTGCCAGCAGCCTGGGACAGGGTGGTAGAGACACCATATATTTT
clone size: -
V gene: TRBV5-6
D gene: TRBD1
J gene: TRBJ1-3

CDR3 protein: CATKFTLNTEAFF
CDR3 DNA: TGTGCCACCAAGTTCACATTGAACACTGAAGCTTTCTTT
clone size: -
V gene: TRBV6-5
D gene: -
J gene: TRBJ1-1

CDR3 protein: CASSTTMGYTF
CDR3 DNA: TGTGCCAGCAGCACGACTATGGGCTACACCTTC
clone size: -
V gene: TRBV5-6
D gene: -
J gene: TRBJ1-2

CDR3 protein: CASSHPPGVHEQFF
CDR3 DNA: TGTGCCAGCAGCCATCCCCCGGGTGTGCATGAGCAGTTCTTC
clone size: -
V gene: TRBV14
D gene: -
J gene: TRBJ2-1

CDR3 protein: CASSLGGQGAEQYF
CDR3 DNA: TGTGCCAGCAGCTTGGGGGGACAGGGAGCCGAGCAGTACTTC
clone size: -
V gene: TRBV5-6
D gene: TRBD1
J gene: TRBJ2-7

CDR3 protein: CAISDQGGWTGELFF
CDR3 DNA: TGTGCCATCAGTGACCAGGGGGGGTGGACCGGGGAGCTGTTTTTT
clone size: -
V gene: TRBV10-3
D gene: -
J gene: TRBJ2-2

CDR3 protein: CASSHRDRGLTEAFF
CDR3 DNA: TGTGCCAGCAGTCACAGGGACAGGGGGCTCACTGAAGCTTTCTTT
clone size: once
V gene: TRBV6-5
D gene: TRBD1
J gene: TRBJ1-1

CDR3 protein: CATSDLLDVSSYNSPLHF
CDR3 DNA: TGTGCCACCAGTGATTTATTGGACGTCAGCTCCTATAATTCACCCCTCCACTTT
clone size: -
V gene: TRBV24-1
D gene: -
J gene: TRBJ1-6

CDR3 protein: CASSRRTSGDSDTQYF
CDR3 DNA: TGTGCCAGCAGCCGCCGAACTAGCGGGGACTCCGATACGCAGTATTTT
clone size: -
V gene: TRBV7-6
D gene: TRBD2
J gene: TRBJ2-3

CDR3 protein: CASGLVFSGTVSGGYTF
CDR3 DNA: TGTGCTAGTGGTTTGGTTTTTTCCGGGACAGTCTCGGGAGGCTACACCTTC
clone size: once
V gene: TRBV12-5
D gene: TRBD1
J gene: TRBJ1-2

CDR3 protein: CASSVDETGRTGANVLTF
CDR3 DNA: TGTGCCAGCAGCGTAGACGAAACAGGGAGGACTGGGGCCAACGTCCTGACTTTC
clone size: -
V gene: TRBV9
D gene: -
J gene: TRBJ2-6

CDR3 protein: CSVGSEGLAGANVLTF
CDR3 DNA: TGCAGCGTTGGTTCCGAAGGTCTCGCTGGGGCCAACGTCCTGACTTTC
clone size: -
V gene: TRBV29-1
D gene: -
J gene: TRBJ2-6

CDR3 protein: CASSSRGQSNGYTF
CDR3 DNA: TGCGCCAGCAGCTCCAGGGGGCAGTCGAATGGCTACACCTTC
clone size: -
V gene: TRBV5-1
D gene: TRBD1
J gene: TRBJ1-2

CDR3 protein: CATISFNREHEQYF
CDR3 DNA: TGTGCCACAATTTCTTTTAACAGGGAACACGAGCAGTACTTC
clone size: -
V gene: TRBV6-5
D gene: -
J gene: TRBJ2-7

CDR3 protein: CASRPKGKGYNEQFF
CDR3 DNA: TGTGCCAGCAGACCTAAGGGAAAAGGGTACAATGAGCAGTTCTTC
clone size: -
V gene: TRBV27
D gene: -
J gene: TRBJ2-1

CDR3 protein: CASSLSSVVSQPQHF
CDR3 DNA: TGTGCCAGCAGTTTATCAAGCGTGGTAAGCCAGCCCCAGCATTTT
clone size: -
V gene: TRBV27
D gene: -
J gene: TRBJ1-5

CDR3 protein: CASSYGGATGLEAFF
CDR3 DNA: TGTGCCAGCAGTTACGGAGGGGCCACCGGGCTTGAAGCTTTCTTT
clone size: once
V gene: TRBV6-5
D gene: -
J gene: TRBJ1-1

CDR3 protein: CASRWTGEKLFF
CDR3 DNA: TGTGCCTCTCGGTGGACAGGGGAAAAACTGTTTTTT
clone size: once
V gene: TRBV6-5
D gene: TRBD1
J gene: TRBJ1-4